This T cell receptor beta chain was sequenced for a study of CD8 T cells in Susac syndrome. Study-level information: Patients with Susac syndrome had blood drawn and were at that point therapy-naive, on corticosteroids, or on intravenous immunoglobulin alone.

General study points: Clonal expansion was missing from Susac syndrome CD4+ T cell repertoires.

Reverse transcription of 0.5 to 1 ug RNA was performed with random hexamers. MiXCR, applied by TCRdb to the immunoSEQ multiplex PCR reads, yields one record per CDR3 protein. The table has about 240,000 distinct CDR3 sequences, 96% seen once. Germline V gene data show CDR1 as SQVTM and CDR2 as ANQGSEA. The CDR3 contains 13 residues. Trimming stripped 6 bases from V and 1 base from J, with 12 bases between. As concerns this clonotype: Its specificity is unknown.

The rearrangement links TRBV29-1 to TRBJ1-1; no definite D call. Sequences were obtained from CD4+ T cells from PBMCs. The clonotype comes from a human donor with Susac syndrome. This CDR3 is CSVVIGRNTEAFF. The CDR3 DNA follows: TGCAGCGTAGTCATAGGCAGGAACACTGAAGCTTTCTTT.